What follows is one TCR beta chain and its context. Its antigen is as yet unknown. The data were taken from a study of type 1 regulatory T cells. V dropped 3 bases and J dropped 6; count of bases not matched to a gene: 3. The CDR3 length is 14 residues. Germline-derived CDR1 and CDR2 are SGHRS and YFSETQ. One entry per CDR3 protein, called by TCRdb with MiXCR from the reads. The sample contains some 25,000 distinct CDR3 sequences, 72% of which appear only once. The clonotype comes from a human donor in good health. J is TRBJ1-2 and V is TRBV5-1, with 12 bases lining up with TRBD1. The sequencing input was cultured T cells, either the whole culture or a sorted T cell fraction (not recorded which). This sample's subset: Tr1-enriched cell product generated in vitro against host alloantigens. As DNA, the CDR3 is TGCGCCAGCAGCTGGGGACAGGGGGCTGATGGCTACACCTTC. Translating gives CASSWGQGADGYTF.